These T cell receptor beta chains were read from a single sample in a study of T cells in Graves' hyperthyroidism and ophthalmopathy. TCRdb independently ran MiXCR on the multiplex PCR reads; one entry per CDR3 protein. The sample shows some 530,000 distinct CDR3 sequences, roughly 23% of them seen only once. The specimen sequenced was blood. Source of these receptors: a woman between 65 and 79 years old with Graves' ophthalmopathy. Both conserved end residues are part of each CDR3. The D gene is left open where the match is weak. Some rows have no size entry. The others give once, few or many, or a class for an expanded clone.

CDR3nt | CDR3aa | d_gene | j_gene | abundance | v_gene
TGCAGTGCTAGCGGTTTGTGGGAACAGCCCCAGCATTTT | CSASGLWEQPQHF | - | TRBJ1-5 | few | TRBV20-1
TGTGCCAGCAGCGCCAGGGTGAGGGGGGCCAACGTCCTGACTTTC | CASSARVRGANVLTF | - | TRBJ2-6 | - | TRBV11-2
TGTGCCAGCAGCTTAACAGGGAACGGACTTAACACCGGGGAGCTGTTTTTT | CASSLTGNGLNTGELFF | - | TRBJ2-2 | - | TRBV7-3
TGTGCCACCAGCAGAAGGGGCCTAGCGGGAGTTGATAATGAGCAGTTCTTC | CATSRRGLAGVDNEQFF | TRBD2 | TRBJ2-1 | - | TRBV15
TGTGCCAGCAGCTTAGTGTATGGCGGCGAGCAGTTCTTC | CASSLVYGGEQFF | - | TRBJ2-1 | - | TRBV11-1
TGTGCCAGCAGTTTAGTACTAGCGGGCGGTGGGGTTCTTCACAATGAGCAGTTCTTC | CASSLVLAGGGVLHNEQFF | TRBD2 | TRBJ2-1 | many | TRBV12-3/TRBV12-4
TGTGCCAGCAGCTCAGCGGGACTCTCTGGAAACACCATATATTTT | CASSSAGLSGNTIYF | - | TRBJ1-3 | few | TRBV11-2
TGTGCCAGCAGAAAAACGACAGGGAAGTCTGAGCAGTTCTTC | CASRKTTGKSEQFF | TRBD1 | TRBJ2-1 | few | TRBV3-1
TGTGCCATCAGCGGCGTAATAGCCGGATACGAGCAGTACTTC | CAISGVIAGYEQYF | - | TRBJ2-7 | - | TRBV10-3
TGCAGTGCTAGCGGAGCGGGGGCCTACGAGCAGTACTTC | CSASGAGAYEQYF | TRBD2 | TRBJ2-7 | few | TRBV20-1
TGCAGCGCCGGACAGGGATTAATGAACACTGAAGCTTTCTTT | CSAGQGLMNTEAFF | TRBD1 | TRBJ1-1 | - | TRBV29-1
TGTGCCAGCAGTACCTGGACAGGGAGCTCCTACAATGAGCAGTTCTTC | CASSTWTGSSYNEQFF | TRBD1 | TRBJ2-1 | - | TRBV27
TGCAGTGCTAGAGGACTAGCGGCCTACGAGCAGTACTTC | CSARGLAAYEQYF | TRBD2 | TRBJ2-7 | few | TRBV20-1